The clone carrying this T cell receptor beta chain came up many times. Antigen specificity is unknown. The sample comes from a study of T cells in Graves' hyperthyroidism and ophthalmopathy. General study results and limits: Using 13 V-J features, a model discriminated ophthalmopathy from stable hyperthyroidism.

From RNA transcripts, TCR beta CDR3 regions were amplified. An initial round of RT-PCR targeting the TCR CDR3 relied on the HTBI primer set. TCRdb independently ran MiXCR on the multiplex PCR reads; one entry per CDR3 protein. Here the sample spans fewer than 600,000 distinct CDR3 sequences, about 14% being singletons. V gave up 7 bases and J gave up 1 base, with 9 bases separating them. Germline lookup yields CDR1 DFQATT and CDR2 SNEGSKA (reference sequence). The CDR3 is 12 amino acids. This receptor was obtained from a woman aged 40 to 50 with Graves' hyperthyroidism. The V and J genes are TRBV20-1 and TRBJ2-3, with unresolved D. The material sequenced was blood. In DNA form, the CDR3 reads TGCAGTGGGGCGGTGCGCACAGATACGCAGTATTTT. It codes for CSGAVRTDTQYF.